The clone carrying this T cell receptor (beta chain) was found once. This sample was taken from a study of T cell changes during pregnancy in multiple sclerosis. CDR1 and CDR2 from the germline V gene are LNHDA and SQIVND (reference sequence). Trimming took off 3 bases at V and 0 bases at J, with 9 bases between the two ends. The CDR3 extends over 15 amino acids. TCRdb's copy holds only in-frame clones and misses some; the assay was immunoSEQ multiplex PCR. Of approximately 68,000 clones listed, more than 85% are singletons. Sequenced here: peripheral blood, sampled in the second trimester of pregnancy. The rearrangement uses TRBV19 and TRBJ1-5, with unresolved D. The source of this sequence is a female donor with multiple sclerosis, enrolled in a pregnancy study. In DNA, the CDR3 is TGTGCCAGTAGTATCCACAGATTTAGCAATCAGCCCCAGCATTTT. Translation: CASSIHRFSNQPQHF.